This T cell receptor (beta chain) was identified during a study of T cells in Graves' hyperthyroidism and ophthalmopathy. Study summary: The initial diagnosis was the point when peripheral blood was collected, ahead of any treatment.

Uncontrolled infection, other autoimmune disease, pregnancy or lactation disqualified patients from enrolment. Clinical symptoms, serum thyroxine and TRAb, thyroid ultrasound and orbital computed tomography together formed the diagnostic basis. This clonotype was recorded at least ten times. The antigen is undetermined. Points from the study as a whole: Clonotypes that were expanded in thyroid above 0.001 mostly appeared in blood too.

RNA transcripts served as the template for amplifying TCR beta CDR3 regions. First-round RT-PCR with HTBI primers amplified the TCR CDR3 region. TCRdb itself ran the multiplex PCR reads through MiXCR, one entry per CDR3 protein. Here the sample spans some 600,000 distinct CDR3 sequences, around 14% being singletons. CDR1 GTSNPN and CDR2 SVGIG come from the germline V gene (reference sequence). The CDR3 consists of 12 residues. V lost 8 bases to trimming and J lost 4 bases, with 15 bases between them. The V and J genes are TRBV30 and TRBJ2-7; D gene ambiguous. Material: blood. The clonotype comes from a woman in her twenties or thirties with Graves' hyperthyroidism that later progressed to Graves' ophthalmopathy. The CDR3 bases are TGTGCCCTTGACGTGGGCCCTTACGAGCAGTACTTC. It yields the protein CALDVGPYEQYF. Based on the CDR3 plus reference TRBV30 and TRBJ2-7, the full variable domain is SQTIHQWPATLVQPVGSPLSLECTVEGTSNPNLYWYRQAAGRGLQLLFYSVGIGQISSEVPQNLSASRPQDRQFILSSKKLLLSDSGFYLCALDVGPYEQYFGPGTRLTVT.